The rows below give T cell receptor beta chains drawn from one sample of a study of response to subunit inactivated influenza vaccine. TCRdb re-analysed the RT-PCR reads in MiXCR, keeping a single row per CDR3 protein. The sample contains over 750,000 distinct CDR3 sequences, 21% of which appear only once. Sequenced material: PBMCs from blood, taken more than 4 days after vaccination. These receptor sequences come from a man aged 45-65 years who received an inactivated influenza vaccine. The CDR3 runs from the conserved cysteine through the conserved F or W. A D gene is named only where the DNA matches it firmly. Clone size is stated in some rows and not others, as once, few, many or a class when expanded.

v_call: TRBV9; clone_size: -; d_call: -; j_call: TRBJ2-2; cdr3_aa: CASSDGPFGRTGELFF; cdr3_nt: TGTGCCAGCAGCGACGGGCCCTTCGGCAGAACCGGGGAGCTGTTTTTT
v_call: TRBV12-3/TRBV12-4; clone_size: -; d_call: -; j_call: TRBJ2-2; cdr3_aa: CASSLHPGLNTGELFF; cdr3_nt: TGTGCCAGCAGTTTGCATCCGGGACTTAACACCGGGGAGCTGTTTTTT
v_call: TRBV12-3/TRBV12-4; clone_size: few; d_call: TRBD1; j_call: TRBJ1-6; cdr3_aa: CASSVQTGVNSPLHF; cdr3_nt: TGTGCCAGCAGTGTCCAGACAGGGGTGAATTCACCCCTCCACTTT
v_call: TRBV5-1; clone_size: -; d_call: -; j_call: TRBJ2-3; cdr3_aa: CASSHPTVDTQYF; cdr3_nt: TGCGCCAGCAGCCACCCGACCGTGGATACGCAGTATTTT
v_call: TRBV28; clone_size: -; d_call: -; j_call: TRBJ2-7; cdr3_aa: CASSRWDINYEQYF; cdr3_nt: TGTGCCAGCAGTCGTTGGGACATAAACTACGAGCAGTACTTC
v_call: TRBV19; clone_size: few; d_call: -; j_call: TRBJ1-1; cdr3_aa: CASSPDRALMNTEAFF; cdr3_nt: TGTGCCAGTAGTCCAGACCGGGCCCTCATGAACACTGAAGCTTTCTTT
v_call: TRBV12-3/TRBV12-4; clone_size: few; d_call: -; j_call: TRBJ1-3; cdr3_aa: CASIPDSTGNTIYF; cdr3_nt: TGTGCCAGCATACCCGACAGTACTGGAAACACCATATATTTT
v_call: TRBV12-3/TRBV12-4; clone_size: few; d_call: -; j_call: TRBJ1-5; cdr3_aa: CASSPSGGGQPQHF; cdr3_nt: TGTGCCAGCAGTCCCTCGGGGGGGGGTCAGCCCCAGCATTTT
v_call: TRBV7-9; clone_size: few; d_call: -; j_call: TRBJ2-1; cdr3_aa: CASYNGRLSNEQFF; cdr3_nt: TGTGCCAGCTATAACGGGCGGCTCTCCAATGAGCAGTTCTTC
v_call: TRBV5-1; clone_size: many; d_call: -; j_call: TRBJ1-2; cdr3_aa: CASSPDTYGYTF; cdr3_nt: TGCGCCAGCAGCCCAGACACCTATGGCTACACCTTC
v_call: TRBV6-1; clone_size: few; d_call: -; j_call: TRBJ2-3; cdr3_aa: CASSKGAQRTDTQYF; cdr3_nt: TGTGCCAGCAGTAAAGGGGCGCAACGCACAGATACGCAGTATTTT
v_call: TRBV15; clone_size: few; d_call: -; j_call: TRBJ1-1; cdr3_aa: CATSGLGVGTEAFF; cdr3_nt: TGTGCCACCAGCGGACTGGGGGTTGGCACTGAAGCTTTCTTT
v_call: TRBV5-1; clone_size: -; d_call: -; j_call: TRBJ2-5; cdr3_aa: CASSLEGRGGETQYF; cdr3_nt: TGCGCCAGCAGCTTGGAGGGTCGGGGCGGCGAGACCCAGTACTTC
v_call: TRBV20-1; clone_size: -; d_call: -; j_call: TRBJ1-4; cdr3_aa: CSARPPATNEKLFF; cdr3_nt: TGCAGTGCGCGGCCCCCTGCAACTAATGAAAAACTGTTTTTT
v_call: TRBV5-4; clone_size: -; d_call: TRBD1; j_call: TRBJ2-7; cdr3_aa: CAMRPGTAYEQYF; cdr3_nt: TGTGCCATGAGACCCGGGACAGCCTACGAGCAGTACTTC
v_call: TRBV5-1; clone_size: -; d_call: TRBD1; j_call: TRBJ2-7; cdr3_aa: CASSPTPDRAQEQYF; cdr3_nt: TGCGCCAGCAGCCCGACCCCGGACAGGGCTCAAGAGCAGTACTTC
v_call: TRBV12-3/TRBV12-4; clone_size: once; d_call: -; j_call: TRBJ2-7; cdr3_aa: CASSLANSLYEHYF; cdr3_nt: TGTGCCAGCAGTTTAGCGAATTCCCTCTACGAGCATTACTTC
v_call: TRBV12-3/TRBV12-4; clone_size: few; d_call: -; j_call: TRBJ1-4; cdr3_aa: CASSPEIGGEKLFF; cdr3_nt: TGTGCCAGCAGTCCAGAGATTGGAGGGGAAAAACTGTTTTTT
v_call: TRBV20-1; clone_size: few; d_call: -; j_call: TRBJ2-7; cdr3_aa: CSARWDRYEQYF; cdr3_nt: TGCAGTGCTAGATGGGATAGATACGAGCAGTACTTC
v_call: TRBV6-1; clone_size: -; d_call: -; j_call: TRBJ1-5; cdr3_aa: CASSEARASEPQHF; cdr3_nt: TGTGCCAGCAGTGAAGCTAGGGCTAGCGAGCCCCAGCATTTT
v_call: TRBV7-9; clone_size: -; d_call: -; j_call: TRBJ1-2; cdr3_aa: CASSSDLYTF; cdr3_nt: TGTGCCAGCAGCTCTGACTTGTACACCTTC